A single sample is the source of the 20 T cell receptor beta chains below, sequenced in a study of shared clonotypes between healthy human individuals. TCRdb keeps only in-frame clones here, not all; method: immunoSEQ multiplex PCR. This repertoire shows roughly 2.5 million clones, around 94% found once; its top ten account for over 0.12%. The source material was naive CD4+ T cells sorted from blood. Subset here: CD45RA+ positively selected. These receptors were collected from a man between 18 and 35 years old in good health.

V gene TRBV6-5 combines with J gene TRBJ1-1, with D possibly being TRBD1 (6 bases). The germline gives CDR1 MNHEY, CDR2 SVGAGI. The V end was cut by 2 bases, the J end by 1 base, with 14 bases between. This CDR3 has 16 amino acids. This CDR3 reads CASSYQSGVRNTEAFF. As DNA, the CDR3 is TGTGCCAGCAGTTACCAGTCAGGGGTAAGGAACACTGAAGCTTTCTTT.

Points on this clone: The same CDR3 is also encoded by other DNA sequences in this sample. The genes are TRBV7-2 and TRBJ2-7; 8 bases align to TRBD1. This CDR3 is built from 15 residues. The germline V gene has CDR1 SGHTA and CDR2 FQGNSA. The V gene end was trimmed by 5 bases and the J gene end by 1 base; junction bases not matched to a gene: 7. CDR3 nucleotide sequence: TGTGCCAGCAGCCTCGGACAGGGTCCATCCTACGAGCAGTACTTC. Translated, it gives CASSLGQGPSYEQYF.

In regard to this clone: The identical CDR3 is also encoded by other nucleotide sequences in the sample. This chain uses TRBV19 with TRBJ2-7; maybe TRBD2 (7 bases). The germline gives CDR1 LNHDA, CDR2 SQIVND (reference sequence). The V end was cut by 6 bases, the J end by 3 bases, with 18 bases between. The CDR3 length is 15 residues. The CDR3, as DNA: TGTGCCAGTAGCCCTAGGGGGGGGCTCAGCTACGAGCAGTACTTC. Protein: CASSPRGGLSYEQYF. Together with reference TRBV19 and TRBJ2-7, the CDR3 gives the full variable domain: DGGITQSPKYLFRKEGQNVTLSCEQNLNHDAMYWYRQDPGQGLRLIYYSQIVNDFQKGDIAEGYSVSREKKESFPLTVTSAQKNPTAFYLCASSPRGGLSYEQYFGPGTRLTVT.

The chain carries TRBV5-4 and TRBJ2-1; the match to TRBD2 covers 9 bases. The CDR3 is made up of 16 amino acids. V was clipped by 4 bases and J by 10 bases; unmatched bases: 15. CDR1 and CDR2 (germline): SGHNT, YYREEE (reference sequence). In DNA, the CDR3 is TGTGCCAGCAGCCCCCTCGTGACTAGCGGCGTTACAGAGCAGTTCTTC. Protein product: CASSPLVTSGVTEQFF.

The V and J genes are TRBV6-5 and TRBJ2-5, with D possibly matching TRBD1 (6 bases). The tail of the sequence fits TRBJ2-7 better, so the J call may be wrong. CDR3 length: 14 amino acids. The germline gives CDR1 MNHEY, CDR2 SVGAGI. The CDR3 DNA reads as TGTGCCAGCAGTTACAACGAGGGGGTCTACGAGCAGTACTTC. It encodes CASSYNEGVYEQYF.

This clone came up once. V gene TRBV4-1 combines with J gene TRBJ2-7, with TRBD2 matching 7 bases. Germline CDR1 MGHRA, CDR2 YSYEKL. This CDR3 comprises 15 residues. Unmatched junction bases numbered 10, after V lost 5 bases and J lost 3 bases. The CDR3 DNA is TGCGCCAGCAGCTCGGCGGGAGCGGCTCTCTACGAGCAGTACTTC. Its protein is CASSSAGAALYEQYF.

V gene TRBV11-2 combines with J gene TRBJ1-1; perhaps TRBD1 as D (6 bases). CDR1 and CDR2 (germline): SGHAT, FQNNGV. The CDR3 consists of 16 residues. V lost 5 bases and J 1 base, leaving 17 bases between the germline ends. CDR3 nucleotides: TGTGCCAGCAGCCCCCGGAAGGGGGGATCGAACACTGAAGCTTTCTTT. Translating gives CASSPRKGGSNTEAFF. The variable domain in full, with the rest retrieved from reference TRBV11-2 and TRBJ1-1, is EAGVAQSPRYKIIEKRQSVAFWCNPISGHATLYWYQQILGQGPKLLIQFQNNGVVDDSQLPKDRFSAERLKGVDSTLKIQPAKLEDSAVYLCASSPRKGGSNTEAFFGQGTRLTVV.

For this clone: The sample has other DNA sequences that encode this CDR3 too. The chain is built from TRBV9 and TRBJ2-2; D unclear. The CDR3 is 15 amino acids. Germline CDR1 is SGDLS and CDR2 is YYNGEE. The V and J ends lost 0 bases and 3 bases respectively, with 9 bases between them. The CDR3 here is CASSVGNRDTGELFF. The CDR3 coding sequence is TGTGCCAGCAGCGTAGGGAACCGAGACACCGGGGAGCTGTTTTTT.

The chain uses TRBV5-1 and TRBJ2-3, with 12 bases identical to TRBD1. The germline V gene has CDR1 SGHRS and CDR2 YFSETQ. V dropped 3 bases and J dropped 4; count of bases not matched to a gene: 3. The CDR3 contains 15 residues. The CDR3 DNA reads TGCGCCAGCAGCTGGGACAGGGGGCGCGCAGATACGCAGTATTTT. Translating gives CASSWDRGRADTQYF.

The CDR3 nucleotides read TGTGCCAGCAGTCCACAGGGAGGTGACACCATATATTTT. This sequence encodes CASSPQGGDTIYF. This rearrangement joins TRBV6-5 to TRBJ1-3; perhaps TRBD1 as D (6 bases). The germline V gene encodes CDR1 MNHEY and CDR2 SVGAGI. The V gene lost 5 bases and the J gene lost 8 bases, with 13 bases spanning the gap. This CDR3 comprises 13 residues.

The chain joins TRBV5-1 to TRBJ2-1; D is unclear. This CDR3 is 16 amino acids long. Germline CDR1 and CDR2: SGHRS and YFSETQ. Trimming cost V 2 bases and J 7 bases, with 19 bases left between them. CDR3 DNA sequence: TGCGCCAGCAGCTTAACAACGGCATTGGGTTGGAATGAGCAGTTCTTC. Its translation is CASSLTTALGWNEQFF.

This clone was seen just once. V and J are TRBV6-6 and TRBJ1-3; a possible D gene is TRBD1 (6 bases). CDR3 length: 14 amino acids. The ends were cut back, 8 bases at V and 4 bases at J, with 15 bases in the middle. Germline lookup yields CDR1 MNHNY and CDR2 SVGAGI (reference sequence). As DNA, the CDR3 is TGTGCCAGCTCCCAAGGGGGGAACGGAAACACCATATATTTT. Protein sequence: CASSQGGNGNTIYF.

V and J are TRBV6-1 and TRBJ2-5; D is undetermined. The CDR3 spans 11 residues. Germline CDR1 is MNHNS and CDR2 is SASEGT. V was pared by 7 bases and J by 5 bases, with 8 bases between. CDR3 residues: CASKIMETQYF. DNA of the CDR3: TGTGCCAGCAAAATTATGGAGACCCAGTACTTC.

V and J are TRBV5-6 and TRBJ1-1; D remains unclear. The CDR3 is made up of 13 amino acids. V lost 1 base and J lost 2, with 6 bases in between. From germline, CDR1 is SGHDT and CDR2 YYEEEE. CDR3 DNA: TGTGCCAGCAGCTTGCAAGCCAACACTGAAGCTTTCTTT. This gives the protein CASSLQANTEAFF. Based on the CDR3 plus reference TRBV5-6 and TRBJ1-1, the full variable domain is DAGVTQSPTHLIKTRGQQVTLRCSPKSGHDTVSWYQQALGQGPQFIFQYYEEEERQRGNFPDRFSGHQFPNYSSELNVNALLLGDSALYLCASSLQANTEAFFGQGTRLTVV.

The gene calls are TRBV28 and TRBJ2-7; D may be TRBD1 (5 bases). CDR3 length: 14 residues. Trimming left V 3 bases short and J 2 bases short, with 11 bases between. Germline CDR1 MDHEN, CDR2 SYDVKM. The CDR3 region has the DNA TGTGCCAGCAGTTTTCGTTACAGGCCCTACGAGCAGTACTTC. Its translation: CASSFRYRPYEQYF.

The rearrangement joins TRBV4-1 to TRBJ2-2; no definite D call. V was pared by 0 bases and J by 7 bases, with 12 bases between. The CDR3 is made up of 15 amino acids. Per germline, CDR1 MGHRA and CDR2 YSYEKL. The CDR3 sequence is CASSQDAKRNGELFF. CDR3 nucleotide sequence: TGCGCCAGCAGCCAAGATGCCAAGCGTAACGGGGAGCTGTTTTTT.

The chain links TRBV12-5 to TRBJ2-7, with D possibly TRBD1 on 5 matching bases. The V and J ends lost 1 base and 3 bases respectively, with 16 bases between them. Germline lookup yields CDR1 LGHNT and CDR2 FRNRAP. This CDR3 region has 16 residues. The CDR3: CASGLAFIDRNYEQYF. CDR3 DNA sequence: TGTGCTAGTGGTTTGGCTTTCATCGACAGAAACTACGAGCAGTACTTC.

This rearrangement joins TRBV11-3 to TRBJ2-3, with D hard to call. V lost 3 bases and J lost 2, with 6 bases in between. This CDR3 comprises 13 residues. Germline values: CDR1 SGHNT, CDR2 YENEEA. CDR3 protein: CASSFGFTDTQYF. CDR3 sequence (DNA): TGTGCCAGCAGCTTTGGCTTCACAGATACGCAGTATTTT.

The V and J genes are TRBV11-2 and TRBJ2-3; 11 nucleotides agree with TRBD2. The CDR3 covers 18 residues. V trimming: 5 bases; J trimming: 4 bases; junction bases outside the gene matches: 14. Germline V gives CDR1 SGHAT, CDR2 FQNNGV. CDR3 nucleotide sequence: TGTGCCAGCAGCCCGCGGGGGAAGACTAGCGGGAACGCAGATACGCAGTATTTT. As protein: CASSPRGKTSGNADTQYF.

The rearrangement joins TRBV28 to TRBJ2-2; 10 bases agree with TRBD1. The germline gives CDR1 MDHEN, CDR2 SYDVKM. This CDR3 has 17 residues. Unmatched junction bases numbered 7, after V lost 5 bases and J lost 1 base. This CDR3 is CASSRSGTGVNTGELFF. DNA of the CDR3: TGTGCCAGCAGTCGCTCCGGGACAGGGGTGAACACCGGGGAGCTGTTTTTT.